This TCR beta chain originates from a study of spatial heterogeneity in lung cancer. About the research overall: Any follow-up PBMC samples that were available went on to be sequenced, and the median time to follow-up was around 25 months after resection.

TCRdb processed the 5' RACE reads anew with MiXCR; each CDR3 protein has one entry. The sample holds over 70,000 distinct CDR3 sequences; 8% to 10% are singletons and the top ten take about 2%. Losses at the gene ends were 7 bases for V and 8 bases for J; bases not matched to a gene: 6. Per the germline V gene, CDR1 is DFQATT and CDR2 is SNEGSKA (reference sequence). The length of the CDR3 is 12 residues. This clonotype occurred a few times. Described time point: blood at routine non-recurrence follow-up after resection. The chain couples TRBV20-1 to TRBJ2-1; TRBD2 matches 9 bases. The specimen was PBMCs, collected at follow-up. The sequence came from a female donor with early-stage non-small cell lung cancer. The chain's CDR3 is CSGGRARDEQFF. The DNA for the CDR3 is TGCAGTGGCGGGAGGGCCAGGGATGAGCAGTTCTTC.